This TCR beta chain was identified in a study of shared clonotypes between healthy human individuals. About the study: Serving as donors were two women and a few men, whose ages spanned 18 to 49.

This clone was recorded once. Its cognate antigen is unknown. Assay execution took place at the deep level. Genomic DNA of every subset was divided equally among multiple immunoSEQ plates. The protocol was immunoSEQ multiplex PCR, while the TCRdb copy is restricted to in-frame clones and leaves out a portion. The profile covers more than 2 million clones, with about 94% appearing a single time and approximately 1.6% taken by the ten largest. The study, taken as a whole, reports: An effect of sequencing depth on clonotype sharing among donors was expected.

Terminally differentiated effector memory CD45RA+ cells were left out of the naive CD8 fraction, which was CD45RO-negative and positively selected for CCR7. Source material: naive CD8+ T cells from PBMCs. The receptor's source is a man between 18 and 35 years old in good health. Some clones in this sample may be carry-over from other donors' samples.

The CDR3: CASREAGTPAYEQYF. The DNA of the CDR3 is TGTGCCAGCAGAGAGGCCGGGACTCCGGCCTACGAGCAGTACTTC. The rearrangement joins TRBV27 to TRBJ2-7; tentatively, D is TRBD2 (6 bases). Germline CDR1 reads MNHEY; CDR2 reads SMNVEV (reference sequence). V was pared by 6 bases and J by 2 bases, with 17 bases between. This CDR3 has 15 amino acids.